These 17 T cell receptor beta chains came from one sample sequenced in a study of T cell changes during pregnancy in multiple sclerosis. Sequenced by immunoSEQ multiplex PCR; TCRdb stores in-frame clones only, minus some. The sample yields 45,000 to 55,000 clones, 92% seen once. This material consisted of CD4+ T cells from peripheral blood mononuclear cells, taken after pregnancy. The source is a female donor with multiple sclerosis, enrolled in a pregnancy study.

The chain uses TRBV28 and TRBJ1-2; TRBD1 might be the D (6 bases). V was shortened by 3 bases and J by 7 bases, with 15 bases between the two germline ends. Germline loops: CDR1 MDHEN, CDR2 SYDVKM. This CDR3 has 14 amino acids. In DNA, the CDR3 is TGTGCCAGCAGTTTGCTTGTACAGGGTGGTGGCTACACCTTC. Amino acids: CASSLLVQGGGYTF.

The rearrangement links TRBV27 to TRBJ2-7; D might be TRBD2 (6 bases). The germline V gene has CDR1 MNHEY and CDR2 SMNVEV (reference sequence). CDR3 length equals 14 residues. Trimming left V 5 bases short and J 4 bases short, with 15 bases between. CDR3 protein: CASSLRLEGYEQYF. Written as DNA, the CDR3 is TGTGCCAGCAGTCTAAGACTAGAAGGGTACGAGCAGTACTTC.

The genes are TRBV5-6 and TRBJ1-1; D is possibly TRBD1 (5 bases). The ends were cut back, 1 base at V and 3 bases at J, with 22 bases in the middle. The germline V gene encodes CDR1 SGHDT and CDR2 YYEEEE. The CDR3 covers 18 residues. The CDR3 bases are TGTGCCAGCAGCTTGTATTCCGGGACTGGGCTTAGGGACACTGAAGCTTTCTTT. It encodes CASSLYSGTGLRDTEAFF.

In this sample, this clone turned up once. This rearrangement joins TRBV6-5 to TRBJ2-7, with 7 bases that match TRBD2. Germline CDR1 and CDR2: MNHEY and SVGAGI. The CDR3 runs 14 residues. Losses at the gene ends were 4 bases for V and 0 bases for J; bases not matched to a gene: 3. The CDR3 nucleotides are TGTGCCAGCAGTTCTAGCGGCAGCTCCTACGAGCAGTACTTC. Protein product: CASSSSGSSYEQYF.

The chain recombines TRBV7-9 with TRBJ2-1; D is possibly TRBD2 (5 bases). Trimming removed 1 base from V and 9 bases from J, with 16 bases in between. Germline lookup yields CDR1 SEHNR and CDR2 FQNEAQ (reference sequence). The CDR3 loop spans 15 amino acids. The CDR3: CASSLGFLLAGEQFF. As DNA, the CDR3 is TGTGCCAGCAGCTTAGGTTTTCTGCTAGCCGGTGAGCAGTTCTTC. Together with reference TRBV7-9 and TRBJ2-1, the CDR3 gives the full variable domain: DTGVSQNPRHKITKRGQNVTFRCDPISEHNRLYWYRQTLGQGPEFLTYFQNEAQLEKSRLLSDRFSAERPKGSFSTLEIQRTEQGDSAMYLCASSLGFLLAGEQFFGPGTRLTVL.

The chain joins TRBV7-2 to TRBJ2-2; maybe TRBD2 (5 bases). V gave up 4 bases and J gave up 4 bases, with 13 bases separating them. The CDR3 extends over 15 amino acids. Germline CDR1 SGHTA, CDR2 FQGNSA. The CDR3 DNA reads TGTGCCAGCAGCTCATCGCTAGCAGGCACCGGGGAGCTGTTTTTT. It encodes CASSSSLAGTGELFF.

The DNA for the CDR3 is TGTGCCAGCAGCTTGGCAGGGGCAGGGGAATACACTGAAGCTTTCTTT. This codes for CASSLAGAGEYTEAFF. The chain links TRBV7-9 to TRBJ1-1, with D possibly being TRBD1 (6 bases). With 3 bases removed from V and 3 bases from J, the gap between germline ends came to 17 bases. Per germline, CDR1 SEHNR and CDR2 FQNEAQ (reference sequence). This CDR3 contains 16 residues. Filled out from reference TRBV7-9 and TRBJ1-1, the complete variable domain reads DTGVSQNPRHKITKRGQNVTFRCDPISEHNRLYWYRQTLGQGPEFLTYFQNEAQLEKSRLLSDRFSAERPKGSFSTLEIQRTEQGDSAMYLCASSLAGAGEYTEAFFGQGTRLTVV.

The V gene is TRBV7-2, the J gene TRBJ1-3; 7 bases are a match to TRBD1. Losses at the gene ends were 3 bases for V and 1 base for J; bases not matched to a gene: 3. CDR1 and CDR2 from the germline V gene are SGHTA and FQGNSA. CDR3 length: 15 amino acids. CDR3 in DNA: TGTGCCAGCAGCTTTAGGACAGGTTCTGGAAACACCATATATTTT. This encodes CASSFRTGSGNTIYF.

CDR3 region: CASAVGGGELFF. In nucleotides, the CDR3 is TGCGCCAGCGCGGTCGGAGGCGGGGAGCTGTTTTTT. The chain carries TRBV5-1 and TRBJ2-2, with a possible D match to TRBD2 (5 bases). V lost 7 bases and J 7 bases, leaving 11 bases between the germline ends. The CDR3 contains 12 residues. CDR1 and CDR2 (germline): SGHRS, YFSETQ. Full variable domain (outside the CDR3, taken from reference TRBV5-1 and TRBJ2-2): KAGVTQTPRYLIKTRGQQVTLSCSPISGHRSVSWYQQTPGQGLQFLFEYFSETQRNKGNFPGRFSGRQFSNSRSEMNVSTLELGDSALYLCASAVGGGELFFGEGSRLTVL.

DNA for the CDR3: TGCGCCAGCAGCCCGACTAGCGGGAGGTCAATCGAGCAGTTCTTC. This gives the protein CASSPTSGRSIEQFF. The rearrangement uses TRBV5-1 and TRBJ2-1, with TRBD2 identical over 13 bases. Per the germline V gene, CDR1 is SGHRS and CDR2 is YFSETQ. This CDR3 contains 15 residues. J lost 10 bases, V lost 4 bases, and 8 bases had no gene match.

The rearrangement joins TRBV5-1 to TRBJ1-1; the D is unclear. The V and J ends lost 0 bases and 0 bases respectively, with 6 bases between them. Germline V CDR1 and CDR2: SGHRS, YFSETQ. This CDR3 is 14 amino acids long. Here the CDR3 DNA reads TGCGCCAGCAGCTTGGTTTCTGTGAACACTGAAGCTTTCTTT. Its protein is CASSLVSVNTEAFF.

The rearrangement joins TRBV7-8 to TRBJ1-1; no reliable D call. Germline values: CDR1 SGHVS, CDR2 FQNEAQ. Trimming removed 8 bases at V and 0 bases at J, with 13 bases between. The CDR3 spans 14 residues. CDR3: CASGSLGMNTEAFF. Written as DNA, the CDR3 is TGTGCCAGCGGTTCGCTGGGCATGAACACTGAAGCTTTCTTT. Variable domain in full (rest from reference TRBV7-8 and TRBJ1-1): GAGVSQSPRYKVAKRGQDVALRCDPISGHVSLFWYQQALGQGPEFLTYFQNEAQLDKSGLPSDRFFAERPEGSVSTLKIQRTQQEDSAVYLCASGSLGMNTEAFFGQGTRLTVV.

This clone was observed once. This chain uses TRBV28 with TRBJ2-7; D might be TRBD1 (6 bases). Germline CDR1 MDHEN, CDR2 SYDVKM. The CDR3 is 15 amino acids. With 10 bases removed from V and 4 bases from J, the gap between germline ends came to 23 bases. CDR3 residues: CATRKQGTSGYEQYF. The CDR3 DNA reads as TGTGCCACCAGAAAACAGGGCACCTCGGGGTACGAGCAGTACTTC.

The chain carries TRBV5-6 and TRBJ2-2, with 14 positions matching TRBD2. CDR1 and CDR2 from the germline V gene are SGHDT and YYEEEE. Unmatched junction bases numbered 8, after V lost 5 bases and J lost 8 bases. The CDR3 length is 16 residues. Written as DNA, the CDR3 is TGTGCCAGCAGGCTAAGGACTAGCGGGAGGTCTGGGGAGCTGTTTTTT. Translation gives CASRLRTSGRSGELFF.

The chain is built from TRBV7-9 and TRBJ1-1, with D hard to call. The V end was cut by 5 bases, the J end by 8 bases, with 9 bases between. The CDR3 is made up of 11 amino acids. Germline-derived CDR1 and CDR2 are SEHNR and FQNEAQ (reference sequence). The CDR3: CASSLDLEAFF. CDR3 coding DNA: TGTGCCAGCAGCCTAGATCTAGAAGCTTTCTTT. Using reference TRBV7-9 and TRBJ1-1 for the parts outside the CDR3, the full variable domain is DTGVSQNPRHKITKRGQNVTFRCDPISEHNRLYWYRQTLGQGPEFLTYFQNEAQLEKSRLLSDRFSAERPKGSFSTLEIQRTEQGDSAMYLCASSLDLEAFFGQGTRLTVV.

V is TRBV15 and J is TRBJ2-1, with D maybe TRBD1 (5 bases). CDR1 is LNHNV and CDR2 is YYDKDF in the germline V gene (reference sequence). V was trimmed by 3 bases and J by 0 bases, leaving 9 bases between them. The CDR3 spans 15 residues. DNA for the CDR3: TGTGCCACCAGCAGCCGACAGAGCTCCTACAATGAGCAGTTCTTC. This codes for CATSSRQSSYNEQFF. Full variable domain (remainder filled in from reference TRBV15 and TRBJ2-1): DAMVIQNPRYQVTQFGKPVTLSCSQTLNHNVMYWYQQKSSQAPKLLFHYYDKDFNNEADTPDNFQSRRPNTSFCFLDIRSPGLGDTAMYLCATSSRQSSYNEQFFGPGTRLTVL.

The rearrangement uses TRBV4-3 and TRBJ2-3, with D possibly matching TRBD2 (5 bases). The CDR3 covers 17 residues. Trimming cost V 0 bases and J 1 base, with 14 bases left between them. Germline V gives CDR1 LGHNA, CDR2 YSLEER. The CDR3 nucleotides read TGCGCCAGCAGCCAAGATCTCGGAGGACGCCGCACAGATACGCAGTATTTT. The encoded protein is CASSQDLGGRRTDTQYF.